Listed here are 2 T cell receptor beta chains from one sample, sequenced in a study of cytomegalovirus exposure and HLA in healthy donors. 60 Vbeta and 13 Jbeta primers were used in PCR. Generated by immunoSEQ multiplex PCR, the TCRdb table keeps only in-frame clones and is missing some. The top ten hold approximately 0.9% of the sample, which has about 140,000 clones, 79% seen once. Material for sequencing was PBMCs. The receptor source for this set is a man aged 18-30 years in good health and CMV-seronegative.

The V gene is TRBV9, the J gene TRBJ1-4, with TRBD1 matching over 7 bases. Trimming at V came to 4 bases and at J to 3 bases, leaving 3 bases not matched to a gene. The germline V gene has CDR1 SGDLS and CDR2 YYNGEE. The CDR3 extends over 14 amino acids. CDR3 coding DNA: TGTGCCAGCAGCCCTCAGGGGGCTAATGAAAAACTGTTTTTT. Amino acids: CASSPQGANEKLFF.

This clone was picked up one time. The CDR3 sequence is CASSEVRTGTAYNSPLHF. The CDR3 DNA sequence: TGTGCCAGCAGTGAAGTGAGAACAGGAACGGCGTATAATTCACCCCTCCACTTT. The rearrangement joins TRBV6-1 to TRBJ1-6; TRBD1 might be the D (5 bases). V lost 1 base to trimming and J lost 4 bases, with 17 bases between them. CDR1 is MNHNS and CDR2 is SASEGT in the germline V gene. The CDR3 contains 18 residues.